This TCR beta chain was found in a study of cytomegalovirus exposure and HLA in healthy donors. PCR was performed using 60 Vbeta and 13 Jbeta primers. Sequencing used immunoSEQ multiplex PCR; TCRdb keeps in-frame clones, though not all of them. Of 150,000 to 200,000 clones listed, about 88% are singletons. On this clone itself: Its antigen is not known.

Study observations and caveats: High specificity and sensitivity for cytomegalovirus status were reported for the classifier. The authors assumed roughly uniform sequencing depth across donors for presence/absence analyses.

Germline assignment: CDR1 SQVTM and CDR2 ANQGSEA. Trimming took off 2 bases at V and 1 base at J, with 8 bases between the two ends. CDR3 length: 13 amino acids. The sample taken for sequencing was PBMCs. V and J are TRBV29-1 and TRBJ1-1; the D gene is possibly TRBD1 (5 bases). This sequence was found in a girl in the first two years of life in good health and CMV-seronegative. CDR3 residues: CSVERRGNTEAFF. The DNA for the CDR3 is TGCAGCGTTGAAAGGAGGGGGAACACTGAAGCTTTCTTT.